What follows are 10 T cell receptor beta chains derived from one specimen sequenced in a study of cytomegalovirus exposure and HLA in healthy donors. PCR primers comprised 60 Vbeta and 13 Jbeta primers. Produced via immunoSEQ multiplex PCR; TCRdb's table is partial and in-frame only. Among approximately 190,000 clones listed, about 77% were seen once. The sample taken for sequencing was PBMCs. The receptors originated from a woman aged 30 to 39 in good health and CMV-seropositive.

This sequence joins TRBV6-4 and TRBJ2-1; a possible D gene is TRBD2 (5 bases). V lost 5 bases, J lost 0 bases, and 11 bases lay in between. CDR3 length: 15 residues. Germline V gene lookup returns CDR1 MRHNA and CDR2 SNTAGT. CDR3 region: CASSPGESSYNEQFF. CDR3 bases: TGTGCCAGCAGTCCCGGGGAAAGCTCCTACAATGAGCAGTTCTTC.

In DNA form, the CDR3 reads TGTGCCATCAGTGAGGTGGCGGGGGGCACAGATACGCAGTATTTT. The encoded protein is CAISEVAGGTDTQYF. The V and J genes are TRBV10-3 and TRBJ2-3, with 7 positions matching TRBD2. There are 15 residues in the CDR3. Germline V gene lookup returns CDR1 ENHRY and CDR2 SYGVKD. J lost 1 base, V lost 2 bases, and 3 bases had no gene match.

The chain is built from TRBV5-1 and TRBJ2-7; 9 nucleotides match TRBD1. Looked up from germline, CDR1 is SGHRS and CDR2 is YFSETQ. The CDR3 is 14 residues long. Losses at the gene ends were 6 bases for V and 6 bases for J; bases not matched to a gene: 10. The CDR3 nucleotides are TGCGCCAGCAACAGAGGGACAGGGTACGCCGAGCAGTACTTC. Amino acids: CASNRGTGYAEQYF.

V usage is TRBV27 and J usage is TRBJ2-3; the D gene is possibly TRBD2 (6 bases). The CDR3 extends over 14 amino acids. Per germline, CDR1 MNHEY and CDR2 SMNVEV (reference sequence). V lost 5 bases to trimming and J lost 4 bases, with 13 bases between them. This chain's CDR3 is CASSRLVNPDTQYF. DNA of the CDR3: TGTGCCAGCAGTCGACTAGTCAACCCAGATACGCAGTATTTT.

The chain combines TRBV6-1 with TRBJ2-7, with 7 positions matching TRBD2. Germline CDR1 and CDR2: MNHNS and SASEGT. The CDR3 runs 15 residues. J lost 0 bases, V lost 11 bases, and 13 bases had no gene match. CDR3 amino acids: CACNQASGFSYEQYF. DNA for the CDR3: TGTGCCTGTAACCAGGCTAGCGGCTTCTCCTACGAGCAGTACTTC.

The rearrangement links TRBV6-6 to TRBJ1-2; TRBD1 might be the D (5 bases). V lost 4 bases, J lost 4 bases, and 19 bases lay in between. Looked up from germline, CDR1 is MNHNY and CDR2 is SVGAGI (reference sequence). The CDR3 has 16 amino acids. Here the CDR3 reads CASSFESGGLFYGYTF. CDR3 nucleotides: TGTGCCAGCAGTTTCGAGTCGGGGGGACTTTTCTATGGCTACACCTTC.

The V call is TRBV10-3, the J call TRBJ1-2; possibly TRBD1 for D (5 bases). Per germline, CDR1 ENHRY and CDR2 SYGVKD. V was clipped by 3 bases and J by 4 bases, with 21 bases between them. The CDR3 is made up of 17 amino acids. CDR3 coding DNA: TGTGCCATCAGTGAATCTTGGGGAGGGGCTGTCTTCTATGGCTACACCTTC. The encoded protein is CAISESWGGAVFYGYTF.

The CDR3 region has the DNA TGTGCCAGTAGTATAGATGCGCGGAAGACCAAAGAGACCCAGTACTTC. Translated: CASSIDARKTKETQYF. This chain connects TRBV19 to TRBJ2-5; D gene uncertain. The CDR3 spans 16 residues. Germline V gene sequence: CDR1 LNHDA, CDR2 SQIVND (reference sequence). V dropped 0 bases and J dropped 3 bases, with 14 bases sitting between them.

The V gene is TRBV5-4, the J gene TRBJ2-7, with 10 nucleotides matching TRBD2. The CDR3 is 15 amino acids. The junction had 4 bases not matched to a gene; V was cut back by 4 bases and J by 0 bases. Germline CDR1 is SGHNT and CDR2 is YYREEE (reference sequence). The CDR3 spells CASSPTSGPSYEQYF. The CDR3 DNA sequence: TGTGCCAGCAGCCCGACTAGCGGGCCCTCCTACGAGCAGTACTTC.

The chain combines TRBV5-4 with TRBJ2-3; TRBD1 agrees at 11 bases. The CDR3 is made up of 16 amino acids. With 4 bases clipped from V and 0 bases from J, the junction kept 4 bases outside the gene matches. Germline lookup yields CDR1 SGHNT and CDR2 YYREEE (reference sequence). CDR3 DNA sequence: TGTGCCAGCAGCCTGGACAGGGGGCTTAGCACAGATACGCAGTATTTT. Its protein product is CASSLDRGLSTDTQYF.